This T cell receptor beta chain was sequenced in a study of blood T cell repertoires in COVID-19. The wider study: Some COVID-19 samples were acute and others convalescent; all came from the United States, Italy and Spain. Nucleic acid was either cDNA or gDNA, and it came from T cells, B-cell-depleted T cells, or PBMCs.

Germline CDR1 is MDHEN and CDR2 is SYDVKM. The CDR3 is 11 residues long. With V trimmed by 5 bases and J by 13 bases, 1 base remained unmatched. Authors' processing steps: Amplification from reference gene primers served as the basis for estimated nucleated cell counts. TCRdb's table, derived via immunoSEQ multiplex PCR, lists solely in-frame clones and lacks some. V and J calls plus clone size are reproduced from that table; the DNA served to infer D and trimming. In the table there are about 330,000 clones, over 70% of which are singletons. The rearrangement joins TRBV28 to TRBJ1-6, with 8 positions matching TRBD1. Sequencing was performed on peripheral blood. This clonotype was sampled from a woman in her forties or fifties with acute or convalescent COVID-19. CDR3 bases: TGTGCCAGCAGTCGACAGGGGCCCCTCCACTTT. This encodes CASSRQGPLHF.